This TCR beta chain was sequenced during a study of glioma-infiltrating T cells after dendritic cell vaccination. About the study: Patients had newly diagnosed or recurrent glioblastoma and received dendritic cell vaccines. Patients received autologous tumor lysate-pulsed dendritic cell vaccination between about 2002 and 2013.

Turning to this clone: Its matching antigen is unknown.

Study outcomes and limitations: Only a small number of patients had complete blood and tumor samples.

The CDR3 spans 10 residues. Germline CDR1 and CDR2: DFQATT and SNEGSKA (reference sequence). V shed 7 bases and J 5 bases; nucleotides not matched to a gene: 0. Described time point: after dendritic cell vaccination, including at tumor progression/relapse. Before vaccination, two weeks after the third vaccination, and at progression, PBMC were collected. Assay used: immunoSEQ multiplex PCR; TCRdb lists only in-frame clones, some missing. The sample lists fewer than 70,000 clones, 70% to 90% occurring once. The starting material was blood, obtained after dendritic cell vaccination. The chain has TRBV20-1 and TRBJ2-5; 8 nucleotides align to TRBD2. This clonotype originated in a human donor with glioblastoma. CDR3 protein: CSVAGETQYF. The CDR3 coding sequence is TGCAGTGTAGCGGGGGAGACCCAGTACTTC.